One and the same sample provided the 11 T cell receptor beta chains below, sequenced in a study of cytomegalovirus exposure and HLA in healthy donors. PCR involved 60 Vbeta and 13 Jbeta primers. The repertoire was sequenced with immunoSEQ multiplex PCR; TCRdb's copy has only in-frame clones and lacks some. The data contain 150,000 to 200,000 clones, around four fifths of them seen just once; the ten biggest clones take up around 3.1%. Sequencing was done on a sample of PBMCs. The receptors here all came from a female donor in good health and CMV-seronegative.

Only a few counts were recorded for this clone. The same CDR3 also results from other DNA sequences found in this sample. V is TRBV28 and J is TRBJ1-5; 9 bases line up with TRBD1. CDR3 length: 15 amino acids. Trimming removed 5 bases from V and 3 bases from J; junction bases left unmatched: 5. Germline V lookup: CDR1 MDHEN, CDR2 SYDVKM. The DNA for the CDR3 is TGTGCCAGCAGTCGGGACAGGGCAATCAATCAGCCCCAGCATTTT. Amino acids: CASSRDRAINQPQHF. The full variable domain, its missing parts supplied by reference TRBV28 and TRBJ1-5, is DVKVTQSSRYLVKRTGEKVFLECVQDMDHENMFWYRQDPGLGLRLIYFSYDVKMKEKGDIPEGYSVSREKKERFSLILESASTNQTSMYLCASSRDRAINQPQHFGDGTRLSIL.

J is TRBJ2-7 and V is TRBV7-6; 10 bases agree with TRBD2. CDR3 length equals 14 residues. Germline CDR1 SGHVS, CDR2 FNYEAQ. Trimming removed 5 bases from V and 4 bases from J; junction bases left unmatched: 5. CDR3 residues: CASSRTSGHYEQYF. The CDR3 DNA reads TGTGCCAGCAGCCGGACTAGCGGTCATTACGAGCAGTACTTC.

The chain carries TRBV7-2 and TRBJ2-1; D is possibly TRBD2 (6 bases). This CDR3 region has 13 residues. Germline V CDR1 and CDR2: SGHTA, FQGNSA. V was clipped by 2 bases and J by 15 bases, with 17 bases between them. The CDR3 loop is CASSLWGEKFRFF. CDR3 DNA: TGTGCCAGCAGCTTATGGGGGGAAAAATTCAGGTTCTTC.

The CDR3: CAISGRQGEGNTIYF. The CDR3 DNA is TGTGCCATCAGTGGACGACAGGGAGAAGGAAACACCATATATTTT. The chain couples TRBV10-3 to TRBJ1-3; 7 nucleotides match TRBD1. This CDR3 is 15 amino acids long. Germline lookup yields CDR1 ENHRY and CDR2 SYGVKD. After removal of 4 bases from V and 4 bases from J, the junction contained 7 bases not matched to a gene.

The V gene is TRBV9, the J gene TRBJ2-3, with TRBD2 as a possible D gene (5 bases). Germline CDR1 is SGDLS and CDR2 is YYNGEE. V was clipped by 3 bases and J by 8 bases, with 16 bases between them. The length of the CDR3 is 14 residues. CDR3 loop: CASSAEGRVGTQYF. In nucleotides, the CDR3 is TGTGCCAGCAGCGCCGAAGGGCGGGTTGGTACGCAGTATTTT.

This clone occurred a few times. The V and J genes are TRBV13 and TRBJ2-2; D unresolved. The V gene's germline CDR1 is PRHDT and CDR2 FYEKMQ (reference sequence). CDR3 size: 15 residues. Deletions cut 2 bases from V and 5 bases from J, with 12 bases between. CDR3 in amino acids: CASSLTASGTGELFF. The CDR3 DNA reads TGTGCCAGCAGCTTAACAGCTTCAGGAACCGGGGAGCTGTTTTTT.

In regard to this clone: Other DNA sequences in this sample translate to the same CDR3. This chain links TRBV7-9 with TRBJ1-4, with D possibly being TRBD1 (5 bases). The CDR3 sequence is 15 residues long. Germline V gives CDR1 SEHNR, CDR2 FQNEAQ (reference sequence). V was cut by 4 bases and J by 0 bases, with 9 bases left in between. CDR3 sequence reads: CASSSGQATNEKLFF. Here the CDR3 DNA reads TGTGCCAGCAGCTCAGGGCAGGCAACTAATGAAAAACTGTTTTTT.

This clone was found a few times. Sequence at one end of the junction differs from germline and may be a read error. The chain carries TRBV7-9 and TRBJ1-4, with D hard to call. CDR1 is SEHNR, CDR2 FQNEAQ, per germline (reference sequence). CDR3 length: 12 residues. As DNA, the CDR3 is TGTTCCAGCAGCATGGAGGGTGAAAAACTGTTTTTT. Translated: CSSSMEGEKLFF.

The V and J genes are TRBV11-3 and TRBJ2-1, with 12 nucleotides matching TRBD2. CDR1 and CDR2 from the germline V gene are SGHNT and YENEEA. The CDR3 sequence is 17 residues long. The trim removed 4 bases at V and 6 bases at J, leaving 10 bases unmatched. CDR3 loop: CASSSSLLAGGVNEQFF. The CDR3 nucleotides read TGTGCCAGCAGCTCGTCTTTACTAGCGGGAGGCGTCAATGAGCAGTTCTTC.

This chain uses TRBV4-3 with TRBJ1-6; D is unresolved. Looked up from germline, CDR1 is LGHNA and CDR2 is YSLEER. Trimming left V 0 bases short and J 8 bases short, with 11 bases between. The CDR3 contains 15 residues. The CDR3 region is CASSQEPELYSPLHF. DNA for the CDR3: TGCGCCAGCAGCCAAGAACCTGAGTTGTATTCACCCCTCCACTTT.

This clone has more than one count but fewer than ten. The chain uses TRBV28 and TRBJ2-5; TRBD2 matches at 7 bases. Germline loops: CDR1 MDHEN, CDR2 SYDVKM. There are 17 residues in the CDR3. Germline trimming cut 3 bases from V and 4 bases from J; bases unmatched to any gene: 14. The CDR3 DNA follows: TGTGCCAGCAGTTTTTCAGAGGAAGCGGGATACGGAGAGACCCAGTACTTC. Amino acid sequence: CASSFSEEAGYGETQYF.